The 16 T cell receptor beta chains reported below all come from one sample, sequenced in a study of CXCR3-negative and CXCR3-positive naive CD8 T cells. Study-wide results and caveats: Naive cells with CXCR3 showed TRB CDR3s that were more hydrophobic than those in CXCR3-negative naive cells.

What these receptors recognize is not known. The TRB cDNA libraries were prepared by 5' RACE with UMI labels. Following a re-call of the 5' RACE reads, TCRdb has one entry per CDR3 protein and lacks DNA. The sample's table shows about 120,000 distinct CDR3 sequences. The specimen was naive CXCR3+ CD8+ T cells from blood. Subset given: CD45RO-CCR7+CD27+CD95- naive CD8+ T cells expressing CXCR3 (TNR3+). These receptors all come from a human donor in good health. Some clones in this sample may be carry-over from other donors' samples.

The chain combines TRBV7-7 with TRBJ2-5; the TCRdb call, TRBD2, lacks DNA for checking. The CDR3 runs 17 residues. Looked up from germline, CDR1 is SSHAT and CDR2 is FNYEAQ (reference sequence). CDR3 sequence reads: CASSLEGGGAEAETQYF.

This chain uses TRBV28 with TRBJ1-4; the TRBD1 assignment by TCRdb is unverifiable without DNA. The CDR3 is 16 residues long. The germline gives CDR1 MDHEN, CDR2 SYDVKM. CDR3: CASSFLTTGRNEKLFF.

The CDR3 sequence is CSARPLAVGSYEQYF. The chain employs TRBV20-1 and TRBJ2-7; TCRdb lists TRBD2, though no DNA is available to test this call. This CDR3 comprises 15 residues. Germline lookup yields CDR1 DFQATT and CDR2 SNEGSKA (reference sequence).

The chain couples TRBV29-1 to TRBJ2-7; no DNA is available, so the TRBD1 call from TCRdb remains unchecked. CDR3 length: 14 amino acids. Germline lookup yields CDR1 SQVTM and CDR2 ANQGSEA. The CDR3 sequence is CSVGGQGSSYEQYF.

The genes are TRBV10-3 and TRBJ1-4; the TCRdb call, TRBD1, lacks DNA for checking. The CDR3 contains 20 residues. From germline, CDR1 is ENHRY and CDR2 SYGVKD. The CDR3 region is CAISTPWVEVADATNEKLFF.

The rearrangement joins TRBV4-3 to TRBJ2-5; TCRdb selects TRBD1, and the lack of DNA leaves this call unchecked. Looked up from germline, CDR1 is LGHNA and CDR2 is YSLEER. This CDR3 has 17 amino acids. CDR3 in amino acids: CASSPTVGGGVSETQYF.

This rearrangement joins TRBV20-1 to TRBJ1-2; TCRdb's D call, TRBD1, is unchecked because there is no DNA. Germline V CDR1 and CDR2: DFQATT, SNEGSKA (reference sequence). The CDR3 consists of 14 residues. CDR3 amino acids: CSATKTGGGYGYTF.

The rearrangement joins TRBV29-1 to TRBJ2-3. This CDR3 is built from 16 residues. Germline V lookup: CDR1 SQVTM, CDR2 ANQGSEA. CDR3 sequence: CSVEDLEESSTDTQYF.

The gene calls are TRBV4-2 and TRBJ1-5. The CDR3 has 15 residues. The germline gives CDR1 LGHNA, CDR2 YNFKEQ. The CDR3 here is CASSQDIGGGQPQHF.

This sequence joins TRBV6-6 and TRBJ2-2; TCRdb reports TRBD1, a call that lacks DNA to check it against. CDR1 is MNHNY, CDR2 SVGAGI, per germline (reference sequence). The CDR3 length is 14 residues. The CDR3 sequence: CAISGGSNTGELFF.

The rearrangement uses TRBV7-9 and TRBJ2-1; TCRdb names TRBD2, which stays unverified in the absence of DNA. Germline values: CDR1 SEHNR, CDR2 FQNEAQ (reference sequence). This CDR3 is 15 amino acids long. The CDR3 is CASSLGEGPNNEQFF.

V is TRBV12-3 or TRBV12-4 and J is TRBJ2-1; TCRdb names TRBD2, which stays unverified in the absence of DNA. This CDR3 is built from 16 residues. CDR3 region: CASSLVAGGRDNEQFF.

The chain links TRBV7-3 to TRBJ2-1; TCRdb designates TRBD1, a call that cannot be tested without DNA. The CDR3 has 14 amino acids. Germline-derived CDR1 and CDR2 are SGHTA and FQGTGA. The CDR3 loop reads CATRPGQGVNEQFF.

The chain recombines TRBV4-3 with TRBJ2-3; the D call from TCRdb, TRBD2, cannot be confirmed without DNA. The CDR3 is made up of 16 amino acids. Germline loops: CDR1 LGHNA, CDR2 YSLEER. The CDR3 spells CASSQFRSPFTDTQYF.

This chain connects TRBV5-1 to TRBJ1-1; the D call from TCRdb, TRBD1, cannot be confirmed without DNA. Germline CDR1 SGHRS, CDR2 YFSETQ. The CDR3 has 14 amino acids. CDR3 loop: CASSLEQVNTEAFF.

This CDR3 reads CASSYTSGDQETQYF. This chain links TRBV27 with TRBJ2-5; TCRdb outputs TRBD2, but without DNA this stays unchecked. The CDR3 consists of 15 residues. Germline CDR1 reads MNHEY; CDR2 reads SMNVEV (reference sequence).